This T cell receptor beta chain was found in a study of cytomegalovirus exposure and HLA in healthy donors. Researchers ran the PCR with 60 Vbeta and 13 Jbeta primers. TCRdb's copy holds only in-frame clones and misses some; the assay was immunoSEQ multiplex PCR. The top ten hold 0.95% to 1.5% of the sample, which has 100,000 to 150,000 clones, roughly 80% seen once. This receptor was obtained from a female donor in good health and CMV-seronegative. The sample was PBMCs.

The CDR3 DNA reads TGCGCCAGCAGCTTGTCGCAGGACATAACGGTCGGCTACACCTTC. Encoded protein: CASSLSQDITVGYTF. This chain links TRBV5-1 with TRBJ1-2; a possible D gene is TRBD1 (5 bases). The CDR3 has 15 residues. V lost 1 base to trimming and J lost 8 bases, with 18 bases between them. Germline loops: CDR1 SGHRS, CDR2 YFSETQ.